This T cell receptor (beta chain) was documented in a study of graft-versus-host responses after intestinal transplantation. To note about this clone: The antigen is undetermined.

The assay was immunoSEQ multiplex PCR, and TCRdb's table has in-frame clones only and misses some. This sample yields around 100,000 clones, of which 90% to 95% are seen a single time; 0.2% to 0.25% belongs to the top ten. Regarding the study as a whole: Association was observed between peak circulating GvH clone levels and early post-transplant HvG declines.

The receptor was isolated from a human donor who was the organ donor for an intestinal transplant. The sequencing here drew on unstimulated CD4+ T cells sorted from spleen or lymph node cells, taken before transplant.

As DNA, the CDR3 is TGTGCCAGCGAACCTCGGGGCCGAGAAGATACGCAGTATTTT. It codes for CASEPRGREDTQYF. The genes are TRBV18 and TRBJ2-3; TRBD1 or TRBD2 may be the D gene (5 bases each). The CDR3 extends over 14 amino acids. Trimming left V 8 bases short and J 5 bases short, with 17 bases between. Germline-derived CDR1 and CDR2 are KGHSH and LQKENI.